What follows are 8 T cell receptor beta chains derived from one specimen sequenced in a study of T-cell reconstitution after alpha-beta-depleted transplantation in children. A library of TCRbeta sequences, prepared with unique molecular identifiers, was generated. TCRdb used MiXCR to reprocess the PCR reads, holding one entry per CDR3 protein. The sample includes roughly 300,000 distinct CDR3 sequences, about 9.9% of them seen just once. The sample consisted of peripheral blood, taken 180 days after TCRalphabeta/CD19-depleted stem cell transplant. The origin of the receptors is a male patient aged 2-9 years who had a stem cell transplant for chronic granulomatous disease, so the T cells may come from the graft donor.

There are many counts of this clonotype. This rearrangement joins TRBV29-1 to TRBJ1-5, with D maybe TRBD1 (5 bases). This CDR3 comprises 13 residues. Trimming cost V 3 bases and J 7 bases, with 13 bases left between them. Germline CDR1 and CDR2: SQVTM and ANQGSEA. The CDR3 nucleotides read TGCAGCGTTGAGGCAGGGTCTGGACAGCCCCAGCATTTT. Protein sequence: CSVEAGSGQPQHF.

In its sample, this clonotype was seen a few times. This chain joins TRBV4-2 and TRBJ2-3, with D tentatively TRBD2 (6 bases). CDR1 is LGHNA, CDR2 YNFKEQ, per germline. The CDR3 contains 13 residues. Between the trimmed V and J ends, which lost 0 bases and 7 bases, there was a span of 8 bases. The CDR3 here is CASSQEGGNTQYF. CDR3 DNA: TGTGCCAGCAGCCAAGAGGGGGGAAATACGCAGTATTTT.

This clonotype has ten or more counts. J is TRBJ2-6 and V is TRBV5-1, with unresolved D. Trimming removed 1 base at V and 0 bases at J, with 11 bases between. The V gene's germline CDR1 is SGHRS and CDR2 YFSETQ. The CDR3 totals 17 residues. CDR3 nucleotide sequence: TGCGCCAGCAGCTTGCCACCCCTCAGCTCTGGGGCCAACGTCCTGACTTTC. This gives the protein CASSLPPLSSGANVLTF.

On this clonotype: A much bigger clone sits one base away, suggesting this may be a read error. The V call is TRBV13, the J call TRBJ1-2, with D unclear. This CDR3 contains 15 residues. Germline lookup yields CDR1 PRHDT and CDR2 FYEKMQ (reference sequence). V was clipped by 5 bases and J by 6 bases, with 19 bases between them. This CDR3 reads CASSLKPDASNGYTF. CDR3 bases: TGTGCCAGCAGCCTCAAACCGGATGCTAGCAATGGCTACACCTTC.

This clonotype occurred many times. The chain is built from TRBV11-2 and TRBJ2-3; D is ambiguous. CDR1 and CDR2 (germline): SGHAT, FQNNGV. This CDR3 is 13 amino acids long. V gave up 4 bases and J gave up 2 bases, with 7 bases separating them. The CDR3 DNA reads as TGTGCCAGCAGCTCGATCCTCACAGATACGCAGTATTTT. Its protein is CASSSILTDTQYF.

This clonotype occurred many times. V usage is TRBV16 and J usage is TRBJ2-7; D is possibly TRBD1 or TRBD2 (5 bases each). V dropped 4 bases and J dropped 2 bases, with 15 bases sitting between them. Germline V CDR1 and CDR2: KGHSY, FQNENV. This CDR3 is 15 amino acids long. The CDR3, as DNA: TGTGCCAGCAGCCCCATGGTGTTGGGGGCCTACGAGCAGTACTTC. This codes for CASSPMVLGAYEQYF.

Comment on this clonotype: A much larger clone sits a single nucleotide away, making a read error possible. This rearrangement joins TRBV4-2 to TRBJ2-1; D possibly corresponds to TRBD2 (5 bases). The CDR3 totals 15 residues. Per the germline V gene, CDR1 is LGHNA and CDR2 is YNFKEQ. CDR3 sequence: CPSSHTTSNYNEQFF. CDR3 DNA sequence: TGTCCCAGCAGCCACACAACTAGTAACTACAATGAGCAGTTCTTC.

The sample holds many counts of this clonotype. The chain recombines TRBV7-3 with TRBJ2-3; D may be TRBD2 (6 bases). CDR3 length equals 16 residues. The V gene lost 3 bases and the J gene lost 2 bases, with 15 bases spanning the gap. Germline V gives CDR1 SGHTA, CDR2 FQGTGA. Here the CDR3 DNA reads TGTGCCAGCAGCTTCCGTGGGGACTCCCCCACAGATACGCAGTATTTT. This codes for CASSFRGDSPTDTQYF.